The 30 T cell receptor beta chains listed next were all sequenced from one sample in a study of immune heterogeneity within non-small cell lung tumors. Bulk tumor genomic DNA was the template, and each sample received about 600 ng. Biopsies, several per primary tumor and spaced far apart, were collected during surgery. Enrolled individuals presented with untreated, newly diagnosed non-small cell lung cancer and received curative surgery. With 32 V and 13 J primers, multiplex PCR amplified the TCR beta CDR3. MiXCR, run by TCRdb on the multiplex PCR reads, gives a single entry per CDR3 protein. The sample lists some 4,600 distinct CDR3 sequences, roughly 36% occurring once. The sequencing input was lung tumor tissue. These receptors came from a woman aged 50 to 60 with non-small cell lung cancer.

The chain joins TRBV19 to TRBJ2-1; D is possibly TRBD1 (5 bases). Germline V gene data show CDR1 as LNHDA and CDR2 as SQIVND (reference sequence). Between the trimmed V and J ends, which lost 1 base and 6 bases, there was a span of 13 bases. The CDR3 extends over 15 amino acids. CDR3 coding DNA: TGTGCCAGTAGTATAGGGGGCCGTTTGTCCAATGAGCAGTTCTTC. Protein: CASSIGGRLSNEQFF.

About this clonotype: This sequence may be a read error, since a much larger clone differs from it by one base. This rearrangement joins TRBV3-1 to TRBJ1-5; D not resolved. V lost 7 bases and J lost 5, with 12 bases in between. Germline-derived CDR1 and CDR2 are LGHDT and YNNKEL (reference sequence). The length of the CDR3 is 13 residues. The CDR3 protein is CASTRTVDQPQHF. The CDR3 DNA reads TGTGCCAGCACCCGGACGGTGGATCAGCCCCAGCATTTT.

The V and J genes are TRBV20-1 and TRBJ2-1; possible D gene TRBD2, 6 bases. Trimming cost V 5 bases and J 9 bases, with 14 bases left between them. Germline V gene lookup returns CDR1 DFQATT and CDR2 SNEGSKA (reference sequence). The CDR3 has 12 residues. This CDR3 reads CSARGTWFEQFF. CDR3 coding DNA: TGCAGTGCTCGCGGGACTTGGTTTGAGCAGTTCTTC.

Judged by abundance, this clonotype is medium-sized (0.01 to 0.1%). This rearrangement joins TRBV3-1 to TRBJ2-7, with unresolved D. V was shortened by 1 base and J by 0 bases, with 4 bases between the two germline ends. CDR1 is LGHDT, CDR2 YNNKEL, per germline (reference sequence). The CDR3 is 13 amino acids. CDR3 residues: CASSQGLSYEQYF. CDR3 nucleotide sequence: TGTGCCAGCAGCCAAGGGCTCTCCTACGAGCAGTACTTC.

For this clonotype: A much bigger clone sits one base away, suggesting this may be a read error. This rearrangement joins TRBV12-3 or TRBV12-4 to TRBJ2-2, with a possible D match to TRBD1 (6 bases). The CDR3 runs to 16 residues. The CDR3 region is CASSLKGGAKTGELFF. CDR3 nucleotides: TGTGCCAGCAGTTTAAAAGGGGGTGCGAAAACCGGGGAGCTGTTTTTT.

The rearrangement uses TRBV4-2 and TRBJ2-5; D remains ambiguous. The ends were cut back, 0 bases at V and 4 bases at J, with 6 bases in the middle. CDR3 length equals 13 residues. Germline V CDR1 and CDR2: LGHNA, YNFKEQ. The chain's CDR3 is CASSQEGPETQYF. The DNA for the CDR3 is TGTGCCAGCAGCCAAGAAGGACCAGAGACCCAGTACTTC.

This chain connects TRBV15 to TRBJ2-5; the D gene is possibly TRBD2 (5 bases). V was cut by 8 bases and J by 4 bases, with 23 bases left in between. This CDR3 is built from 16 residues. Germline lookup yields CDR1 LNHNV and CDR2 YYDKDF (reference sequence). The CDR3 coding sequence is TGTGCCACCGGACGCACCGGGAATCCCTTCCGAGAGACCCAGTACTTC. Translation: CATGRTGNPFRETQYF. Using reference TRBV15 and TRBJ2-5 for the parts outside the CDR3, the full variable domain is DAMVIQNPRYQVTQFGKPVTLSCSQTLNHNVMYWYQQKSSQAPKLLFHYYDKDFNNEADTPDNFQSRRPNTSFCFLDIRSPGLGDTAMYLCATGRTGNPFRETQYFGPGTRLLVL.

This chain joins TRBV11-3 and TRBJ2-7; TRBD2 aligns across 8 bases. The CDR3 totals 15 residues. J lost 4 bases, V lost 2 bases, and 7 bases had no gene match. Germline-derived CDR1 and CDR2 are SGHNT and YENEEA. In nucleotides, the CDR3 is TGTGCCAGCAGCTTATTTCTAGCGGGTGATTACGAGCAGTACTTC. It yields the protein CASSLFLAGDYEQYF.

For this clonotype: The CDR3 does not close with the conserved phenylalanine or tryptophan, likely indicating a read error. The chain is built from TRBV2 and TRBJ2-7; D unresolved. Trimming took off 4 bases at V and 0 bases at J, with 13 bases between the two ends. Looked up from germline, CDR1 is SNHLY and CDR2 is FYNNEI. The CDR3 extends over 15 amino acids. The CDR3 is CASSASAWVSYEQYS. The CDR3 region has the DNA TGTGCCAGCAGTGCATCGGCATGGGTCTCCTACGAGCAGTACTCC.

The chain carries TRBV6-1 and TRBJ1-3; 7 nucleotides agree with TRBD1. This CDR3 spans 13 amino acids. With 7 bases clipped from V and 2 bases from J, the junction kept 2 bases outside the gene matches. The germline V gene has CDR1 MNHNS and CDR2 SASEGT. In nucleotides, the CDR3 is TGTGCCAGCATCGACAGGGCTGGAAACACCATATATTTT. Translated: CASIDRAGNTIYF.

V gene TRBV6-4 combines with J gene TRBJ1-6; perhaps TRBD1 as D (5 bases). The germline V gene has CDR1 MRHNA and CDR2 SNTAGT. The V gene lost 2 bases and the J gene lost 5 bases, with 22 bases spanning the gap. This CDR3 has 19 amino acids. The CDR3 sequence is CASSDPGAPTPDNNSPLHF. The CDR3 bases are TGTGCCAGCAGTGACCCCGGGGCTCCCACTCCGGACAATAATTCACCCCTCCACTTT.

This clonotype has more than one count but fewer than ten. This could be a read error, since a much larger clone is one nucleotide away. The V and J genes are TRBV18 and TRBJ2-1, with 9 bases matching TRBD1. Per the germline V gene, CDR1 is KGHSH and CDR2 is LQKENI. Trimming took 2 bases from V and 8 from J; bases not matched to a gene: 10. The CDR3 runs to 16 residues. The CDR3 coding sequence is TGTGCCAGCTCACCAAAAGGAACAGGGGGCATCGATGAGCAGTTCTTC. Translated, it gives CASSPKGTGGIDEQFF.

By sample share, this clonotype is medium-sized. This chain links TRBV19 with TRBJ2-7; D is uncertain. Per the germline V gene, CDR1 is LNHDA and CDR2 is SQIVND (reference sequence). Trimming removed 5 bases at V and 2 bases at J, with 19 bases between. CDR3 length equals 16 residues. CDR3 protein: CASSPILTRATYEQYF. DNA for the CDR3: TGTGCCAGTAGTCCAATATTAACCCGAGCGACCTACGAGCAGTACTTC.

By proportion, this clonotype is medium-sized (0.01 to 0.1%). The chain has TRBV19 and TRBJ1-6, with 7 positions matching TRBD1. J was trimmed by 10 bases and V by 8 bases; bases with no gene match: 14. The CDR3 loop spans 15 amino acids. Germline loops: CDR1 LNHDA, CDR2 SQIVND (reference sequence). The CDR3 nucleotides are TGTGCCAGTGCTCTTTTGACAGGGAGAGGATCACCCCTCCACTTT. Translating it yields CASALLTGRGSPLHF.

Remarks on this clonotype: The junction departs from the called germline gene at one end, perhaps through a read error. The chain couples TRBV5-1 to TRBJ2-3; D ambiguous. CDR1 and CDR2 from the germline V gene are SGHRS and YFSETQ. The CDR3 runs 15 residues. This CDR3 is CASSLGLVPTDTQYF. In DNA form, the CDR3 reads TGTGCCAGCAGCTTGGGTCTAGTACCGACAGATACGCAGTATTTT.

This clonotype is medium-sized. The chain has TRBV19 and TRBJ1-3, with D unclear. This CDR3 region has 13 residues. V was pared by 6 bases and J by 2 bases, with 8 bases between. Germline CDR1 reads LNHDA; CDR2 reads SQIVND (reference sequence). For the CDR3, the DNA is TGTGCCAGTAGCCCACTCGCTGGAAACACCATATATTTT. Its protein is CASSPLAGNTIYF.

This clonotype is termed medium-sized. The V gene is TRBV30, the J gene TRBJ2-3; 13 positions match TRBD2. After removal of 5 bases from V and 6 bases from J, the junction contained 17 bases not matched to a gene. The CDR3 runs to 18 residues. Germline loops: CDR1 GTSNPN, CDR2 SVGIG (reference sequence). CDR3 sequence: CAWADKGLAGPTGDTQYF. CDR3 coding DNA: TGTGCCTGGGCTGATAAGGGACTAGCGGGACCGACAGGGGATACGCAGTATTTT. Variable domain in full (rest from reference TRBV30 and TRBJ2-3): SQTIHQWPATLVQPVGSPLSLECTVEGTSNPNLYWYRQAAGRGLQLLFYSVGIGQISSEVPQNLSASRPQDRQFILSSKKLLLSDSGFYLCAWADKGLAGPTGDTQYFGPGTRLTVL.

By share, this clonotype ranks as medium-sized. The V call is TRBV19, the J call TRBJ1-2; 9 bases fit TRBD1. The germline V gene encodes CDR1 LNHDA and CDR2 SQIVND (reference sequence). The CDR3 length is 15 residues. V was clipped by 6 bases and J by 4 bases; unmatched bases: 9. CDR3 sequence reads: CASSQGTGKVYGYTF. CDR3 sequence (DNA): TGTGCCAGTAGCCAAGGGACAGGGAAGGTCTATGGCTACACCTTC.

This clonotype was seen more than once but under ten times. The DNA is left out, because the CDR3 cannot be placed on it with certainty; the CDR3 is given as TCRdb lists it. The rearrangement joins TRBV10-3 to TRBJ2-1; TRBD2, the table's D call, was not compared with the DNA. Germline V gene lookup returns CDR1 ENHRY and CDR2 SYGVKD. 14 amino acids form the CDR3, both terminal residues included. The CDR3 loop is CAISDPLWENEQFF.

The chain combines TRBV18 with TRBJ2-3; D is unclear. Germline values: CDR1 KGHSH, CDR2 LQKENI. The CDR3 loop spans 13 amino acids. V gave up 0 bases and J gave up 0 bases, with 1 base separating them. The CDR3 DNA reads TGTGCCAGCTCACCACCCAGCACAGATACGCAGTATTTT. Its protein is CASSPPSTDTQYF.

Within the sample, this clonotype is medium-sized (0.01 to 0.1%). DNA for the CDR3: TGCAGTGCTCCCGACAGGGAGAACACTGAAGCTTTCTTT. Translating gives CSAPDRENTEAFF. The chain links TRBV20-1 to TRBJ1-1, with 7 bases identical to TRBD1. V was clipped by 5 bases and J by 1 base; unmatched bases: 4. Per germline, CDR1 DFQATT and CDR2 SNEGSKA (reference sequence). The CDR3 covers 13 residues.

About this clonotype: The CDR3 end shows no conserved phenylalanine or tryptophan, and so a read error is likely. This chain uses TRBV12-3 or TRBV12-4 with TRBJ1-2, with 8 bases aligning to TRBD1. This CDR3 has 14 amino acids. The ends lost 8 bases at V and 4 bases at J; junction bases unmatched: 9. CDR3 amino acids: CASALGQGLYGYTV. The CDR3 coding sequence is TGTGCCAGCGCCCTCGGACAGGGACTCTATGGCTACACCGTC.

This clonotype is medium-sized in the sample. This chain's CDR3 is CASSYTGDSGNTIYF. The CDR3 coding sequence is TGCGCCAGCAGCTATACAGGGGACTCTGGAAACACCATATATTTT. The V and J genes are TRBV5-1 and TRBJ1-3; 7 positions match TRBD1. Germline CDR1 SGHRS, CDR2 YFSETQ. The CDR3 runs to 15 residues. V was pared by 3 bases and J by 0 bases, with 3 bases of the junction left unmatched.

The V and J genes are TRBV5-1 and TRBJ1-6; a possible D gene is TRBD1 (5 bases). CDR1 and CDR2 (germline): SGHRS, YFSETQ. Trimming removed 2 bases at V and 10 bases at J, with 16 bases between. The length of the CDR3 is 15 residues. Here the CDR3 DNA reads TGCGCCAGCAGCTTATCGCTACAGGACCAATCACCCCTCCACTTT. This gives the protein CASSLSLQDQSPLHF. The complete variable domain, with remaining parts taken from reference TRBV5-1 and TRBJ1-6, reads KAGVTQTPRYLIKTRGQQVTLSCSPISGHRSVSWYQQTPGQGLQFLFEYFSETQRNKGNFPGRFSGRQFSNSRSEMNVSTLELGDSALYLCASSLSLQDQSPLHFGNGTRLTVT.

The rearrangement uses TRBV20-1 and TRBJ2-3, with 7 bases aligning to TRBD2. Trimming cost V 5 bases and J 1 base; bases outside gene matches: 9. The CDR3 runs 15 residues. Germline V gene data show CDR1 as DFQATT and CDR2 as SNEGSKA (reference sequence). This CDR3 is CSASNGGGGTDTQYF. DNA of the CDR3: TGCAGTGCTTCGAATGGGGGGGGGGGCACAGATACGCAGTATTTT.

This clonotype was seen a handful of times. The chain carries TRBV18 and TRBJ2-1; D is possibly TRBD2 (5 bases). The germline CDR1 and CDR2 sequences are KGHSH and LQKENI. This CDR3 comprises 15 residues. V lost 1 base to trimming and J lost 5 bases, with 12 bases between them. The chain's CDR3 is CASSPQIGEDNEQFF. The CDR3 nucleotides read TGTGCCAGCTCACCACAAATCGGGGAAGACAATGAGCAGTTCTTC.

V gene TRBV6-1 combines with J gene TRBJ2-1; possible D gene TRBD2, 6 bases. V was cut by 6 bases and J by 4 bases, with 13 bases left in between. CDR1 is MNHNS and CDR2 is SASEGT in the germline V gene. The CDR3 spans 14 residues. CDR3: CASSKEGSYNEQFF. In nucleotides, the CDR3 is TGTGCCAGCAGCAAGGAGGGTTCTTACAATGAGCAGTTCTTC.

This clonotype ranks as large (0.1 to 1%). The chain recombines TRBV30 with TRBJ2-2, with D possibly TRBD2 on 6 matching bases. In germline, CDR1 is GTSNPN, CDR2 SVGIG (reference sequence). Trimming stripped 2 bases from V and 2 bases from J, with 9 bases between. This CDR3 has 14 residues. CDR3: CAWSFSGNTGELFF. The CDR3 DNA sequence: TGTGCCTGGAGTTTTAGCGGAAACACCGGGGAGCTGTTTTTT.

This clonotype is medium-sized (0.01 to 0.1%) within its sample. CDR3 protein: CSAREDLQETQYF. The CDR3 region has the DNA TGCAGTGCTAGAGAGGACCTTCAAGAGACCCAGTACTTC. The chain carries TRBV20-1 and TRBJ2-5, with no clear D. The germline V gene encodes CDR1 DFQATT and CDR2 SNEGSKA (reference sequence). Trimming left V 0 bases short and J 2 bases short, with 7 bases between. The CDR3 consists of 13 residues.

This clonotype turned up a few times. This chain links TRBV2 with TRBJ2-4; 7 bases are a match to TRBD1. Trimming took 6 bases from V and 1 from J; bases not matched to a gene: 9. The CDR3 runs 16 residues. Germline V lookup: CDR1 SNHLY, CDR2 FYNNEI. CDR3 sequence (DNA): TGTGCCAGCAGCCCGACAGGGCCAGAGGCCAAAAACATTCAGTACTTC. Translation gives CASSPTGPEAKNIQYF.